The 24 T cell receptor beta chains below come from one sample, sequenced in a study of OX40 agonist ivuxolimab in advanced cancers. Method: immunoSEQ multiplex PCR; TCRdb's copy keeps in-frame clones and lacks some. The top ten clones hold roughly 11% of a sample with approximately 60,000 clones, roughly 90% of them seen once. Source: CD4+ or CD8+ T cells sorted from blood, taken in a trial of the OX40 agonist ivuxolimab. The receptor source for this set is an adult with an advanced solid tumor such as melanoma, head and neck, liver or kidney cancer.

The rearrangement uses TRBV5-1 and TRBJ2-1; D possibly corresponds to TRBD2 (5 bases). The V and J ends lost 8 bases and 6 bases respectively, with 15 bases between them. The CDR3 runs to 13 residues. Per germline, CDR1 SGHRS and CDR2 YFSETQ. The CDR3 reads CASTFGEGNEQFF. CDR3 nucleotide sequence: TGCGCCAGTACATTCGGAGAGGGCAATGAGCAGTTCTTC.

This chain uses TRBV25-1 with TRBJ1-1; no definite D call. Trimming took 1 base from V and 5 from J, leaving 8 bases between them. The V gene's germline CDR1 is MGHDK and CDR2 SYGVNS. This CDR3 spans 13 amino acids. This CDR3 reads CASSELLGTEAFF. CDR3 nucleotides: TGTGCCAGCAGTGAATTACTGGGAACTGAAGCTTTCTTT.

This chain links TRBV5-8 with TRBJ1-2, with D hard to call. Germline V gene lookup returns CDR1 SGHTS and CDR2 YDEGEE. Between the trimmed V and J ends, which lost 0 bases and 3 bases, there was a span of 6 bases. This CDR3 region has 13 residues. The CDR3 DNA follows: TGTGCCAGCAGCTTGGCACAGTACTATGGCTACACCTTC. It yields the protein CASSLAQYYGYTF.

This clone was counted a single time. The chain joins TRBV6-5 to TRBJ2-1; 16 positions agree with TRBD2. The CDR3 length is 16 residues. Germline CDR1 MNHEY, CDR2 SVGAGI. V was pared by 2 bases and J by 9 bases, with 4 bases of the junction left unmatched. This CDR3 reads CASSYGTSGGAGEQFF. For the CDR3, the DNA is TGTGCCAGCAGTTACGGGACTAGCGGGGGGGCAGGTGAGCAGTTCTTC.

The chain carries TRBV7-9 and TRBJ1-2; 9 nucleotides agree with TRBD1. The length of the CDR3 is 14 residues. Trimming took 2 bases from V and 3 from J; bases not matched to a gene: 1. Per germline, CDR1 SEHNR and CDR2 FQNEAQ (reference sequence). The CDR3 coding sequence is TGTGCCAGCAGCTTAAGGACAGGGGACTATGGCTACACCTTC. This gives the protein CASSLRTGDYGYTF.

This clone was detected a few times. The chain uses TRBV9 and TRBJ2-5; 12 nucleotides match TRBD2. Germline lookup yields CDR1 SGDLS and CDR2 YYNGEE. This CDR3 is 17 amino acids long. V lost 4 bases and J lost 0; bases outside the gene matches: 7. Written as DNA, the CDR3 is TGTGCCAGCAGCACCGGGACTAGCGGGTTAGACCAAGAGACCCAGTACTTC. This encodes CASSTGTSGLDQETQYF.

The CDR3 is CASRSLYGGVENIQYF. For the CDR3, the DNA is TGTGCCAGCAGATCCTTGTATGGGGGGGTGGAAAACATTCAGTACTTC. The V and J genes are TRBV27 and TRBJ2-4; 7 nucleotides line up with TRBD2. In germline, CDR1 is MNHEY, CDR2 SMNVEV (reference sequence). J gave up 5 bases and V 6 bases, and 13 bases lay outside the gene matches. This CDR3 comprises 16 residues.

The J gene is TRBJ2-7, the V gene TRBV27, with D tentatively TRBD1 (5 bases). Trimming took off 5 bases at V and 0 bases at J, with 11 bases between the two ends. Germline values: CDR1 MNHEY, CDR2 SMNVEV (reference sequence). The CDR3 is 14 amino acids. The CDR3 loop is CASSHRGISYEQYF. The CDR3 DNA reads TGTGCCAGCAGTCATAGGGGAATCTCCTACGAGCAGTACTTC.

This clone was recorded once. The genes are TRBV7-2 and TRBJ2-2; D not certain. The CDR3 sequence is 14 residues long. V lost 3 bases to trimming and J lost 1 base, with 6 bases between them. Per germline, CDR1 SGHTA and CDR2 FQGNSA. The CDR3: CASSFSGNTGELFF. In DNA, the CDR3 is TGTGCCAGCAGCTTTTCTGGGAACACCGGGGAGCTGTTTTTT.

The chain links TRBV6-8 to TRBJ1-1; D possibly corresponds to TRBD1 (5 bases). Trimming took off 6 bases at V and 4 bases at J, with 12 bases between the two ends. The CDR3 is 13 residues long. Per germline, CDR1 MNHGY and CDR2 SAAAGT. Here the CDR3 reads CASRYIGGTEAFF. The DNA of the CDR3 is TGTGCCAGCAGATATATTGGGGGCACTGAAGCTTTCTTT.

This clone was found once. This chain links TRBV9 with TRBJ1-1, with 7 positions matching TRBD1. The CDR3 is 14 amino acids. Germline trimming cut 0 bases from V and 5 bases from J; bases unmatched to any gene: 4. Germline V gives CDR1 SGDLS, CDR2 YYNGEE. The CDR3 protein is CASSVDRGITEAFF. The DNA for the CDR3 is TGTGCCAGCAGCGTAGACAGGGGAATTACTGAAGCTTTCTTT.

CDR3 sequence (DNA): TGTGCCACCAGCCCAAGAGGAGGGAGGGACACTGAAGCTTTCTTT. Its translation: CATSPRGGRDTEAFF. The chain employs TRBV15 and TRBJ1-1; no reliable D call. The CDR3 totals 15 residues. Trimming pared 5 bases from V and 3 bases from J, leaving 16 bases between. Germline V gene lookup returns CDR1 LNHNV and CDR2 YYDKDF (reference sequence).

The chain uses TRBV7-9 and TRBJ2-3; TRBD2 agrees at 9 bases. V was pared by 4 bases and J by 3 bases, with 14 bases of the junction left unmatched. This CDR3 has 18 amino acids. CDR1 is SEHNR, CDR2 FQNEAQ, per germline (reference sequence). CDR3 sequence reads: CASSSPLAGGVVTDTQYF. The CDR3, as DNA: TGTGCCAGCAGCTCCCCTCTGGCGGGAGGGGTAGTGACAGATACGCAGTATTTT.

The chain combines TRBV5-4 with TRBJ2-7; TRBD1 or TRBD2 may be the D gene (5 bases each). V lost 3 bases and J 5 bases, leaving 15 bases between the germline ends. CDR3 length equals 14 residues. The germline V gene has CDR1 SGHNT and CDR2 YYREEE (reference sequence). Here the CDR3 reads CASSSSGRHDEQYF. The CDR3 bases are TGTGCCAGCAGCTCCTCGGGACGCCACGACGAGCAGTACTTC.

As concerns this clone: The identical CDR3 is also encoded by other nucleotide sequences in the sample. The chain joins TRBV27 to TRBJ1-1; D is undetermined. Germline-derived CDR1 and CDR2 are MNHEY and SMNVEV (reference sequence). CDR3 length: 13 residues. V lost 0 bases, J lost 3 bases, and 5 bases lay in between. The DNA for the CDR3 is TGTGCCAGCAGTTTATCCGGCTACACTGAAGCTTTCTTT. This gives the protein CASSLSGYTEAFF.

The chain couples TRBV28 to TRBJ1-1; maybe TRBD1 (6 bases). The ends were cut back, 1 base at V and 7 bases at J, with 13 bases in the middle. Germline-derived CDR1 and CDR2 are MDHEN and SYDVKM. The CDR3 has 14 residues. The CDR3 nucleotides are TGTGCCAGCAGTTTATTGGGGGGCGACGGTGAAGCTTTCTTT. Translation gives CASSLLGGDGEAFF.

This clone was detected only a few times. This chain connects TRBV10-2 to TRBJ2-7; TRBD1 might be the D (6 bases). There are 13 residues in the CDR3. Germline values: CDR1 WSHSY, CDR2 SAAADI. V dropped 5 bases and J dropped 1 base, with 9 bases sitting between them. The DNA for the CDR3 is TGCGCCAGCAGTCCGGACAGTTCCTACGAGCAGTACGTC. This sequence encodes CASSPDSSYEQYV.

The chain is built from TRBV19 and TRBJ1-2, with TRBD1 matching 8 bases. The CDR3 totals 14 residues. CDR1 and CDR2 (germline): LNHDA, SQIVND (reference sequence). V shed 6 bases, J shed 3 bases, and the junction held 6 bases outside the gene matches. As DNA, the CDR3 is TGTGCCAGTAGGGACAGGGAGGCGGACTATGGCTACACCTTC. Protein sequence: CASRDREADYGYTF.

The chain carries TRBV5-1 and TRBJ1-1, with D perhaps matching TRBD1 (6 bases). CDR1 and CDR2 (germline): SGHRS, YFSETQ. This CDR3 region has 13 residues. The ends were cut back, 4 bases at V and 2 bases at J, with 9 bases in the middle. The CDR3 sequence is CASSEGQNTEAFF. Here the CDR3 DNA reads TGCGCCAGCAGCGAGGGACAAAACACTGAAGCTTTCTTT.

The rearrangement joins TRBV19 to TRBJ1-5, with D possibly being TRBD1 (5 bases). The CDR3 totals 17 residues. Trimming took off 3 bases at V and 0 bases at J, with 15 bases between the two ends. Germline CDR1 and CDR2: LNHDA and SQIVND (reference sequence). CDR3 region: CASSIFGGPYSNQPQHF. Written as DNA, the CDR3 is TGTGCCAGTAGTATCTTCGGGGGACCTTATAGCAATCAGCCCCAGCATTTT. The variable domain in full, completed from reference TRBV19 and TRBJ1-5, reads DGGITQSPKYLFRKEGQNVTLSCEQNLNHDAMYWYRQDPGQGLRLIYYSQIVNDFQKGDIAEGYSVSREKKESFPLTVTSAQKNPTAFYLCASSIFGGPYSNQPQHFGDGTRLSIL.

Here the CDR3 DNA reads TGTGCCAGCAGCAACGACGGTGGTGAAGCTTTCTTT. Protein sequence: CASSNDGGEAFF. This sequence joins TRBV21-1 and TRBJ1-1. TRBV21-1 is a known pseudogene. This CDR3 is built from 12 residues.

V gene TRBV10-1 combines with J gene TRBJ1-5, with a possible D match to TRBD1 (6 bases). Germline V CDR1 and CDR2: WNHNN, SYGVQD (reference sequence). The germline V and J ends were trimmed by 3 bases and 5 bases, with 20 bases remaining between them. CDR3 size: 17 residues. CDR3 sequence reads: CASSDYAGGGWDQPQHF. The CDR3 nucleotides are TGCGCCAGCAGTGACTACGCCGGTGGGGGCTGGGATCAGCCCCAGCATTTT.

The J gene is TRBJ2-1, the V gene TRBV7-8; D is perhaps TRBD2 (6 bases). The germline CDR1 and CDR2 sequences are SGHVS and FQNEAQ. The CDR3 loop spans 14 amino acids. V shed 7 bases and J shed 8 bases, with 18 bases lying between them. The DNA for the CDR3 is TGTGCCAGCAACGATCTGGGACTTTACGATGAGCAGTTCTTC. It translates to CASNDLGLYDEQFF.

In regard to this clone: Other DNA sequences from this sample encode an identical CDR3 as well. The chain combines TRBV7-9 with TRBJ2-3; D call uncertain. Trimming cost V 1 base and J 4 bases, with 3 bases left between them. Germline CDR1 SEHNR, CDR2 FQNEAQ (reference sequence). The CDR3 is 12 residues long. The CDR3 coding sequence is TGTGCCAGCAGCTTAGGCGCAGATACGCAGTATTTT. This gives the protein CASSLGADTQYF.